This section outlines one T cell receptor beta chain sequence together with its context. TCRdb's copy holds only in-frame clones and misses some; the assay was immunoSEQ multiplex PCR. The sample holds about 1.5 million clones, approximately 98% seen once. These data originate in a study of shared clonotypes between healthy human individuals. The CDR3 has 14 residues. V is TRBV21-1 and J is TRBJ1-5. TRBV21-1 is described as a pseudogene. The sequencing sample was made of naive CD4+ T cells sorted from blood. The subset here: CD45RA+ positively selected. The sequence was obtained from a man under 40 in good health. CDR3 amino acids: CASSRRGGPQPQHF. The CDR3 DNA reads TGTGCCAGCAGCCGACGGGGGGGGCCTCAGCCCCAGCATTTT.